The 14 T cell receptor beta chains in this list originate from one sample, sequenced in a study of cytomegalovirus exposure and HLA in healthy donors. PCR employed 60 Vbeta and 13 Jbeta primers. Clones were read by immunoSEQ multiplex PCR, and TCRdb kept only the in-frame ones, dropping some. Of about 94,000 clones in the sample, approximately 80% were seen once. The sample consisted of PBMCs. These receptors were obtained from a human donor in good health.

The V call is TRBV6-4, the J call TRBJ2-1, with 12 bases fitting TRBD2. This CDR3 comprises 15 residues. Germline V gene sequence: CDR1 MRHNA, CDR2 SNTAGT. V dropped 5 bases and J dropped 2; count of bases not matched to a gene: 1. For the CDR3, the DNA is TGTGCCAGCAGTCCTAGCGGGGGGGCCTACAATGAGCAGTTCTTC. Its protein product is CASSPSGGAYNEQFF.

The V call is TRBV28, the J call TRBJ2-7, with TRBD2 matching 7 bases. The CDR3 is 15 amino acids. J was trimmed by 2 bases and V by 8 bases; bases with no gene match: 12. Germline CDR1 MDHEN, CDR2 SYDVKM. The CDR3 DNA follows: TGTGCCAGCGCCGTTGCGGTTAGCGGGCCCTACGAGCAGTACTTC. Protein: CASAVAVSGPYEQYF.

This clone was observed once. The chain uses TRBV7-9 and TRBJ1-2; D might be TRBD1 (5 bases). This CDR3 region has 14 residues. CDR1 and CDR2 (germline): SEHNR, FQNEAQ (reference sequence). V shed 1 base and J shed 2 bases, with 8 bases lying between them. CDR3 nucleotides: TGTGCCAGCAGCTTAGAGGGGCGCAACTATGGCTACACCTTC. Translating it yields CASSLEGRNYGYTF.

The chain has TRBV11-1 and TRBJ1-1; 9 bases line up with TRBD1. Germline CDR1 SGHAT, CDR2 FQDESV (reference sequence). V shed 6 bases and J 2 bases; nucleotides not matched to a gene: 7. There are 15 residues in the CDR3. The CDR3: CASRSDRGLNTEAFF. The CDR3 bases are TGTGCCAGCAGGTCGGACAGGGGACTAAACACTGAAGCTTTCTTT.

This clone has only a few counts. V is TRBV7-9 and J is TRBJ2-7; 8 bases are shared with TRBD2. Germline CDR1 SEHNR, CDR2 FQNEAQ (reference sequence). The junction had 4 bases not matched to a gene; V was cut back by 3 bases and J by 0 bases. CDR3 length: 15 amino acids. The DNA for the CDR3 is TGTGCCAGCAGCTTGACTAGCGCCCTCTCCTACGAGCAGTACTTC. It is translated as CASSLTSALSYEQYF. The entire variable domain, with the rest obtained from reference TRBV7-9 and TRBJ2-7, is as follows: DTGVSQNPRHKITKRGQNVTFRCDPISEHNRLYWYRQTLGQGPEFLTYFQNEAQLEKSRLLSDRFSAERPKGSFSTLEIQRTEQGDSAMYLCASSLTSALSYEQYFGPGTRLTVT.

The chain links TRBV5-4 to TRBJ2-1; 9 bases map to TRBD2. J gave up 9 bases and V 3 bases, and 13 bases lay outside the gene matches. The CDR3 extends over 16 amino acids. Germline CDR1 and CDR2: SGHNT and YYREEE (reference sequence). The CDR3 sequence: CASSYDTPGLAPEQFF. DNA of the CDR3: TGTGCCAGCAGCTACGACACCCCGGGACTAGCACCTGAGCAGTTCTTC. The full variable domain, in which reference TRBV5-4 and TRBJ2-1 provide the parts outside the CDR3, is ETGVTQSPTHLIKTRGQQVTLRCSSQSGHNTVSWYQQALGQGPQFIFQYYREEENGRGNFPPRFSGLQFPNYSSELNVNALELDDSALYLCASSYDTPGLAPEQFFGPGTRLTVL.

The rearrangement links TRBV6-4 to TRBJ2-1; 13 nucleotides align to TRBD2. Per germline, CDR1 MRHNA and CDR2 SNTAGT. The V gene end was trimmed by 4 bases and the J gene end by 2 bases; junction bases not matched to a gene: 2. The CDR3 is 16 amino acids. In nucleotides, the CDR3 is TGTGCCAGCAGTGTTGGGACTAGCGGGACCTACAATGAGCAGTTCTTC. This gives the protein CASSVGTSGTYNEQFF.

The CDR3 loop reads CASSQGGLSQPQHF. The DNA for the CDR3 is TGTGCCAGCAGTCAGGGGGGCTTAAGTCAGCCCCAGCATTTT. The chain has TRBV6-5 and TRBJ1-5, with 7 bases that match TRBD1. In germline, CDR1 is MNHEY, CDR2 SVGAGI. CDR3 length equals 14 residues. V lost 5 bases to trimming and J lost 6 bases; unmatched junction nucleotides: 7.

The chain links TRBV29-1 to TRBJ2-7; D not resolved. V gave up 4 bases and J gave up 0 bases, with 10 bases separating them. Germline V gives CDR1 SQVTM, CDR2 ANQGSEA. The CDR3 has 13 residues. CDR3 protein: CSVAGRSSYEQYF. DNA of the CDR3: TGCAGCGTTGCTGGTCGGAGCTCCTACGAGCAGTACTTC.

The chain employs TRBV7-9 and TRBJ1-1; 8 nucleotides align to TRBD1. Trimming took 6 bases from V and 3 from J; bases not matched to a gene: 6. This CDR3 region has 14 residues. Germline values: CDR1 SEHNR, CDR2 FQNEAQ (reference sequence). CDR3 sequence: CASRFDRGYTEAFF. For the CDR3, the DNA is TGTGCCAGCAGGTTTGACAGGGGTTACACTGAAGCTTTCTTT.

The CDR3 bases are TGTGCCAGCCGGGAGACCCAGTACTTC. Amino acid sequence: CASRETQYF. J is TRBJ2-5 and V is TRBV5-6, with D unclear. V was trimmed by 7 bases and J by 5 bases, leaving 3 bases between them. The CDR3 length is 9 residues. CDR1 SGHDT and CDR2 YYEEEE come from the germline V gene.

V is TRBV5-1 and J is TRBJ2-3, with D perhaps TRBD2 (6 bases). Trimming pared 2 bases from V and 5 bases from J, leaving 15 bases between. The CDR3 totals 15 residues. Germline V CDR1 and CDR2: SGHRS, YFSETQ. The CDR3 DNA sequence: TGCGCCAGCAGCTTCGCCGGGAGCGACCGAGATACGCAGTATTTT. This translates into CASSFAGSDRDTQYF. Variable domain in full (rest from reference TRBV5-1 and TRBJ2-3): KAGVTQTPRYLIKTRGQQVTLSCSPISGHRSVSWYQQTPGQGLQFLFEYFSETQRNKGNFPGRFSGRQFSNSRSEMNVSTLELGDSALYLCASSFAGSDRDTQYFGPGTRLTVL.

This chain links TRBV6-5 with TRBJ2-7, with 8 bases identical to TRBD2. The CDR3 contains 14 residues. Germline V gene sequence: CDR1 MNHEY, CDR2 SVGAGI. The trim removed 7 bases at V and 4 bases at J, leaving 9 bases unmatched. The CDR3 nucleotides read TGTGCCAGCACCGCCGCGGGGGGCCGGTACGAGCAGTACTTC. Translated, it gives CASTAAGGRYEQYF.

V usage is TRBV11-2 and J usage is TRBJ2-7; 8 positions match TRBD2. J lost 6 bases, V lost 2 bases, and 9 bases had no gene match. Germline CDR1 reads SGHAT; CDR2 reads FQNNGV. CDR3 length equals 15 residues. Here the CDR3 DNA reads TGTGCCAGCAGCTTAAGGGGACTAGGCCCGTCCGAGCAGTACTTC. This translates into CASSLRGLGPSEQYF.